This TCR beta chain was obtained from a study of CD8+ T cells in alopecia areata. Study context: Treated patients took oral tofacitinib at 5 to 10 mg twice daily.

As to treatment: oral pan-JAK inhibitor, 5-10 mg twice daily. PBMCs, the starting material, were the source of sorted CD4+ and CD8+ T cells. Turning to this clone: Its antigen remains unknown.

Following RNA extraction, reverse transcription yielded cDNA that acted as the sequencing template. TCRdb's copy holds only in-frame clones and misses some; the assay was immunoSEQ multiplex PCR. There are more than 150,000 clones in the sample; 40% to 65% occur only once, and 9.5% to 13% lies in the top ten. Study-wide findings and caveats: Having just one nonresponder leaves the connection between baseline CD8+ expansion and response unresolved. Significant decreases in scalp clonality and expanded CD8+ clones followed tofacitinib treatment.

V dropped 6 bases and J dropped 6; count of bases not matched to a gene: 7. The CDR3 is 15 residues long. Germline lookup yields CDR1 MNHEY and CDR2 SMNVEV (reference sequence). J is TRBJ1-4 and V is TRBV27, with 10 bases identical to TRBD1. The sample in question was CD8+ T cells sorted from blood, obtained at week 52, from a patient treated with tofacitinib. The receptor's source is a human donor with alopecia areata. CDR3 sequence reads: CASSFADRGHEKLFF. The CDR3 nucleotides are TGTGCCAGCAGCTTTGCAGACAGGGGGCATGAAAAACTGTTTTTT.